The 12 T cell receptor beta chains in this list originate from one sample, sequenced in a study of early T cells in non-severe SARS-CoV-2 infection. MiXCR, applied by TCRdb to the 5' RACE reads, yields one record per CDR3 protein. This table holds 40,000 to 45,000 distinct CDR3 sequences, around 6.1% found once. This material consisted of whole blood, taken at baseline. The receptors stem from an adult who was a healthcare worker with PCR-confirmed SARS-CoV-2 infection or an uninfected control (not recorded which).

This sequence joins TRBV7-2 and TRBJ2-1, with 12 nucleotides matching TRBD2. The CDR3 length is 14 residues. In germline, CDR1 is SGHTA, CDR2 FQGNSA. V shed 6 bases and J 6 bases; nucleotides not matched to a gene: 3. The CDR3, as DNA: TGTGCCAGCAGTCTGACTAGCGGGAGCAATGAGCAGTTCTTC. It translates to CASSLTSGSNEQFF.

This clonotype was observed many times. J is TRBJ2-1 and V is TRBV7-6, with 9 nucleotides matching TRBD2. Germline lookup yields CDR1 SGHVS and CDR2 FNYEAQ. The CDR3 loop spans 16 amino acids. After removal of 3 bases from V and 0 bases from J, the junction contained 3 bases not matched to a gene. CDR3: CASSFYSGSSYNEQFF. The CDR3 DNA is TGTGCCAGCAGCTTCTATAGCGGGAGCTCCTACAATGAGCAGTTCTTC.

This clonotype is deemed medium-sized. This chain links TRBV28 with TRBJ2-1, with D possibly TRBD1 on 5 matching bases. The CDR3 consists of 15 residues. The germline V gene encodes CDR1 MDHEN and CDR2 SYDVKM. V was shortened by 6 bases and J by 0 bases, with 12 bases between the two germline ends. CDR3 DNA sequence: TGTGCCAGCAGGTTGGACACCTCCTCCTACAATGAGCAGTTCTTC. This translates into CASRLDTSSYNEQFF. The full variable domain, completed using reference TRBV28 and TRBJ2-1, is DVKVTQSSRYLVKRTGEKVFLECVQDMDHENMFWYRQDPGLGLRLIYFSYDVKMKEKGDIPEGYSVSREKKERFSLILESASTNQTSMYLCASRLDTSSYNEQFFGPGTRLTVL.

At least ten counts were recorded for this clonotype. The DNA of the CDR3 is TGTGCCAGCAGCTTAGGGGACAGCAATCAGCCCCAGCATTTT. This sequence encodes CASSLGDSNQPQHF. The chain links TRBV11-2 to TRBJ1-5; perhaps TRBD1 as D (5 bases). There are 14 residues in the CDR3. CDR1 and CDR2 (germline): SGHAT, FQNNGV. The V end was cut by 1 base, the J end by 1 base, with 5 bases between. The whole variable domain, filled in from reference TRBV11-2 and TRBJ1-5, reads EAGVAQSPRYKIIEKRQSVAFWCNPISGHATLYWYQQILGQGPKLLIQFQNNGVVDDSQLPKDRFSAERLKGVDSTLKIQPAKLEDSAVYLCASSLGDSNQPQHFGDGTRLSIL.

The table lists this clonotype with a few counts. This chain links TRBV2 with TRBJ2-7, with 8 bases lining up with TRBD1. This CDR3 is 13 amino acids long. The germline CDR1 and CDR2 sequences are SNHLY and FYNNEI. Germline trimming cut 6 bases from V and 3 bases from J; bases unmatched to any gene: 4. DNA of the CDR3: TGTGCCAGCAGGGGGACAGGAATCTACGAGCAGTACTTC. This translates into CASRGTGIYEQYF.

In this sample, this clonotype turned up many times. The rearrangement links TRBV27 to TRBJ2-7, with 8 bases identical to TRBD1. The length of the CDR3 is 15 residues. The junction had 7 bases not matched to a gene; V was cut back by 4 bases and J by 2 bases. The V gene's germline CDR1 is MNHEY and CDR2 SMNVEV (reference sequence). CDR3 DNA sequence: TGTGCCAGCAGTTCGGACAGGGCATTTCCCTACGAGCAGTACTTC. Protein sequence: CASSSDRAFPYEQYF.

This clonotype was seen repeatedly, ten times or more. The J gene is TRBJ1-4, the V gene TRBV11-2, with D perhaps matching TRBD1 (6 bases). V was cut by 4 bases and J by 0 bases, with 9 bases left in between. Germline V gene lookup returns CDR1 SGHAT and CDR2 FQNNGV. CDR3 length equals 15 residues. The CDR3 protein is CASSWDIATNEKLFF. The CDR3 nucleotides are TGTGCCAGCAGCTGGGACATTGCAACTAATGAAAAACTGTTTTTT. Combining the CDR3 with reference TRBV11-2 and TRBJ1-4 gives the whole variable domain EAGVAQSPRYKIIEKRQSVAFWCNPISGHATLYWYQQILGQGPKLLIQFQNNGVVDDSQLPKDRFSAERLKGVDSTLKIQPAKLEDSAVYLCASSWDIATNEKLFFGSGTQLSVL.

In this sample, this clonotype is medium-sized (0.01 to 0.1%). The chain links TRBV6-6 to TRBJ1-5; 10 positions agree with TRBD1. The V segment lost 4 bases and the J segment 9 bases; nucleotides outside the gene matches: 18. CDR1 MNHNY and CDR2 SVGAGI come from the germline V gene (reference sequence). The CDR3 totals 18 residues. The DNA for the CDR3 is TGTGCCAGCAGTTTTAGTGTTTCGGGGACAGGGGCCTCACGGCCCCAGCATTTT. This gives the protein CASSFSVSGTGASRPQHF.

The chain uses TRBV20-1 and TRBJ2-1; 8 bases line up with TRBD2. J gave up 4 bases and V 1 base, and 9 bases lay outside the gene matches. The CDR3 sequence is 16 residues long. CDR1 is DFQATT, CDR2 SNEGSKA, per germline (reference sequence). CDR3 DNA sequence: TGCAGTGCTAGAGCGTTTCGAGCGGGAGAATACAATGAGCAGTTCTTC. Translated, it gives CSARAFRAGEYNEQFF.

This clonotype was seen ten or more times. V and J are TRBV20-1 and TRBJ2-4; 10 nucleotides match TRBD2. CDR1 and CDR2 (germline): DFQATT, SNEGSKA (reference sequence). Trimming cost V 0 bases and J 3 bases; bases outside gene matches: 5. The CDR3 totals 16 residues. The CDR3 spells CSARDPLAGVKNIQYF. CDR3 sequence (DNA): TGCAGTGCTAGAGATCCCCTAGCGGGAGTCAAAAACATTCAGTACTTC.

This clonotype was picked up many times. This rearrangement joins TRBV7-9 to TRBJ1-4; D gene ambiguous. V lost 7 bases and J lost 6, with 15 bases in between. Per the germline V gene, CDR1 is SEHNR and CDR2 is FQNEAQ (reference sequence). There are 14 residues in the CDR3. The CDR3 spells CASTRAGSDEKLFF. CDR3 bases: TGTGCCAGCACCCGGGCGGGGTCTGATGAAAAACTGTTTTTT.

This clonotype was seen a few times. The chain recombines TRBV15 with TRBJ1-2, with D unclear. The germline V gene encodes CDR1 LNHNV and CDR2 YYDKDF (reference sequence). CDR3 length equals 13 residues. V lost 3 bases and J lost 4, with 9 bases in between. CDR3 coding DNA: TGTGCCACCAGCAGGGGCGGAGTCTATGGCTACACCTTC. It translates to CATSRGGVYGYTF. Filled out from reference TRBV15 and TRBJ1-2, the complete variable domain reads DAMVIQNPRYQVTQFGKPVTLSCSQTLNHNVMYWYQQKSSQAPKLLFHYYDKDFNNEADTPDNFQSRRPNTSFCFLDIRSPGLGDTAMYLCATSRGGVYGYTFGSGTRLTVV.